This T cell receptor beta chain was captured by sequencing in a study of T cells in Graves' hyperthyroidism and ophthalmopathy. CDR3 length: 15 amino acids. V lost 0 bases, J lost 10 bases, and 7 bases stayed unmatched. Germline assignment: CDR1 MNHEY and CDR2 SMNVEV (reference sequence). Amplification of TCR beta CDR3 regions was performed using RNA transcripts as template. TCR CDR3 underwent first-round RT-PCR with the HTBI primer set. Using its own MiXCR run on the multiplex PCR reads, TCRdb lists one record per CDR3 protein. The sample holds 700,000 or so distinct CDR3 sequences, about 14% seen once.

The gene calls are TRBV27 and TRBJ2-2; 8 nucleotides agree with TRBD1. The sequencing sample was made of blood. The clonotype originates from a woman in her forties or fifties with Graves' ophthalmopathy. In DNA, the CDR3 is TGTGCCAGCAGTTTATCTGGCAGGGGGCGCGCGGAGCTGTTTTTT. Translation gives CASSLSGRGRAELFF.